The clone carrying this T cell receptor (beta chain) appeared many times. The antigen is undetermined. CDR1 and CDR2 (germline): MDHEN, SYDVKM. This CDR3 contains 14 residues. The ends were cut back, 2 bases at V and 0 bases at J, with 5 bases in the middle. This sample stems from a study of Graves' ophthalmopathy and Graves' hyperthyroidism. Notes on the study in general: Most clonotypes expanded in thyroid above 0.001 frequency were present in blood too. The 13-signature model separated ophthalmopathy from stable hyperthyroidism at almost 90% sensitivity and about 81% specificity. The model predicted ophthalmopathy progression with about 71% sensitivity and approximately 72% specificity.

The authors amplified TCR beta CDR3 regions, and they did so from RNA transcripts for repertoire sequencing. RT-PCR with HTBI primers came first, then second-round multiplex PCR. One entry per CDR3 protein, called by TCRdb with MiXCR from the multiplex PCR reads. The repertoire holds about 220,000 distinct CDR3 sequences, about a fifth seen once, with roughly 44% in the top ten. Diagnosis used clinical symptoms, serum thyroxine, TRAb, thyroid ultrasound and orbital computed tomography. This sequence was found in a woman in her 50s with Graves' ophthalmopathy. Material for sequencing was peripheral blood. The rearrangement links TRBV28 to TRBJ1-5; D gene ambiguous. CDR3 sequence: CASSLALSNQPQHF. The DNA of the CDR3 is TGTGCCAGCAGTTTAGCTCTTAGCAATCAGCCCCAGCATTTT.